The present TCR beta chain was sequenced within a study of T-cell memory formation after mild COVID-19 (dated by TCRdb to the early 2020s). Regarding the research as a whole: TCR sequence clusters from the two donors were found to be largely donor specific. Longitudinal TCRalpha and TCRbeta repertoire sequencing tracked T-cell clones expanding and contracting after mild COVID-19 in two donors. Two young, previously healthy adult volunteers, one female and one male, were included in the cohort. What the study reported, not specific to this receptor: Some responding clones were detected in pre-infection memory, suggesting pre-existing cross-reactive memory T cells joined the SARS-CoV-2 response. Clones that contracted from day 15 to 85 showed balanced CD4/CD8 phenotypes, whereas a second wave of clones that expanded from day 15 to 37 leaned towards CD4+. SARS-CoV-2 specificity was not confirmed for the second-wave clones peaking on day 37. Contracting CD4+ clones were found mainly in CM and EM memory subsets, while CD8+ clones were enriched in EMRA. Only a couple of mild cases were covered in the study, and larger cohorts including severe cases with pre-infection samples were considered necessary.

PBMCs were isolated by Ficoll-Paque density gradient centrifugation. Points on this clonotype: Its target antigen remains unknown. Base qualities are not recorded, but no much larger clone differs from it by a single base.

Sequencing took place on an Illumina NovaSeq 6000. TCRalpha and TCRbeta cDNA libraries were constructed by 5'RACE with constant-segment primers, with sample barcodes and unique molecular identifiers being introduced. Trizol reagent was used to extract RNA from every sample. Library amplification was performed in two PCR steps, and a second sample barcode and Illumina TruSeq adapters were introduced in the second step. Sequencing of libraries was performed on an Illumina NovaSeq with 2 x 150 bp paired-end reads. The authors' analysis ran thus. Demultiplexing of reads and collapsing into UMI-guided consensus sequences were performed with migec v1.2.7. Using mixcr v2.1.11, the UMI consensuses were aligned to TRA and TRB V and J templates and assembled into clonotypes. Clonotypes were classified as expanded or contracted when called significant by both edgeR and NoisET, with noise models trained on biological replicates. For edgeR calls, the cutoffs were a false discovery rate-adjusted p below 0.01 and a log2 fold-change threshold of 1. As an exploratory analysis of dynamics, max-normalized trajectories of the 1000 most abundant clonotypes were examined with PCA combined with hierarchical clustering. Each responding clone was given a CD4 or CD8 phenotype based on the CD4+ and CD8+ repertoires, which had been sequenced separately. TCRdb ran its own pipeline on the public reads, namely fastp trimming at Q25 and MiXCR clone calling, and kept in-frame beta chains. Under each unique CDR3 protein, matching rows form one entry showing the most common genes and DNA. None of the V and J calls come from the authors' own analysis; TCRdb made them. This sample has around 450,000 distinct CDR3 sequences in its table, and approximately 24% of those were observed once. About 8.7% of the sample lies in the top ten.

Counted from cysteine to phenylalanine, this CDR3 has 15 amino acids. Of the read, only the CDR3 DNA is kept; its 45 bases are in frame from base 1. The germline V gene (reference sequence) supplies CDR1 DFQATT and CDR2 SNEGSKA. V and J are truncated by 2 bases and 5 bases respectively, leaving an intervening sequence of 15 bases. Here the chain combines TRBV20-1 and TRBJ2-2; the D gene is possibly TRBD2, with 6 bases matching. The clonotype originates from an adult woman who had mild COVID-19 (a few samples of this study predate the infection). The sample titles of this study are shuffled in the database, so cell type and time point are left out; the donor was told from shared clones. The sequenced sample consisted of PBMCs or a T cell subset sorted from them (not recorded which). The CDR3 reads as follows: CSARSPGLETGELFF. At the DNA level, the sequence is TGCAGTGCTAGATCCCCGGGACTCGAGACCGGGGAGCTGTTTTTT.